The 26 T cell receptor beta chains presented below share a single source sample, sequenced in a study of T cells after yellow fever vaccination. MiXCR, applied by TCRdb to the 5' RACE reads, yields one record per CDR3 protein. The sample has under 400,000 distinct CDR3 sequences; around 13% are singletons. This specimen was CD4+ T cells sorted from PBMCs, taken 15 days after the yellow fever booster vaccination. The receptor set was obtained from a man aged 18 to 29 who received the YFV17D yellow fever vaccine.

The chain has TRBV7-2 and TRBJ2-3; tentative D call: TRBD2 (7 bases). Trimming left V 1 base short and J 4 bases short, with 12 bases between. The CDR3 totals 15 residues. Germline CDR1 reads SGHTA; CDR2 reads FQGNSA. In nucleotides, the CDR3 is TGTGCCAGCAGCTTAGACGGGGGGCTTGCAGATACGCAGTATTTT. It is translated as CASSLDGGLADTQYF.

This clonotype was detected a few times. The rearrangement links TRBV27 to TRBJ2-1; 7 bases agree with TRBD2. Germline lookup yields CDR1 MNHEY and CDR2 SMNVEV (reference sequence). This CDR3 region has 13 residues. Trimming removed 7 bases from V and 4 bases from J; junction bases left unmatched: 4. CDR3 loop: CASKRGNYNEQFF. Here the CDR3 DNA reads TGTGCCAGCAAGCGGGGAAATTACAATGAGCAGTTCTTC.

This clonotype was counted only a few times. The CDR3 region has the DNA TGTGCCAGCAGTGATGCTTGGCGGGCACCAGATACGCAGTATTTT. Translating it yields CASSDAWRAPDTQYF. The V call is TRBV2, the J call TRBJ2-3; TRBD2 is a possible D gene (5 bases). Per germline, CDR1 SNHLY and CDR2 FYNNEI. Trimming shortened V by 3 bases and J by 4 bases, and 14 bases separated the two germline ends. The CDR3 sequence is 15 residues long.

The chain's CDR3 is CASSVTGWNTEAFF. In DNA, the CDR3 is TGTGCCAGCAGTGTGACAGGGTGGAACACTGAAGCTTTCTTT. J is TRBJ1-1 and V is TRBV6-1; 7 positions match TRBD1. V trimming: 4 bases; J trimming: 1 base; junction bases outside the gene matches: 3. The germline gives CDR1 MNHNS, CDR2 SASEGT. There are 14 residues in the CDR3.

The CDR3, as DNA: TGTGCCAGCAGCCAAGGGGGGACAAAGTTGACCCTCCACTTT. Amino acids: CASSQGGTKLTLHF. This sequence joins TRBV3-1 and TRBJ1-6; D possibly corresponds to TRBD1 (6 bases). This CDR3 is built from 14 residues. V lost 1 base, J lost 14 bases, and 15 bases lay in between. CDR1 LGHDT and CDR2 YNNKEL come from the germline V gene (reference sequence).

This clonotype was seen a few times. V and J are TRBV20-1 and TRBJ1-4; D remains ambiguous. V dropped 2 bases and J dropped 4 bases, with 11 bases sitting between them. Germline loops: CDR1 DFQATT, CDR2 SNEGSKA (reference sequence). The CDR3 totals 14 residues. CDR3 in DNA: TGCAGTGCTAGAAACCCGGCCCTTAATGAAAAACTGTTTTTT. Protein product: CSARNPALNEKLFF.

The CDR3 DNA is TGTGCCAGCAGCTTGCAGGTTTTTCAAGAGACCCAGTACTTC. Encoded protein: CASSLQVFQETQYF. The chain recombines TRBV5-5 with TRBJ2-5, with D unclear. This CDR3 comprises 14 residues. Germline values: CDR1 SGHKS, CDR2 YYEKEE (reference sequence). V lost 1 base and J lost 2, with 9 bases in between.

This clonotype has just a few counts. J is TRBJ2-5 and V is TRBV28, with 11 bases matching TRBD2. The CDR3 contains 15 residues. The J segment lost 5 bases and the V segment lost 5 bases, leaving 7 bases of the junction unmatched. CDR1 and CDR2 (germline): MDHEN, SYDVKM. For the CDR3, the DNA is TGTGCCAGCAGTGATAGCGGGGGGGCCAGGGAGACCCAGTACTTC. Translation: CASSDSGGARETQYF.

The chain's CDR3 is CAWSSGLSVEKLFF. CDR3 nucleotides: TGTGCCTGGTCCAGCGGACTCTCGGTCGAAAAACTGTTTTTT. The chain links TRBV30 to TRBJ1-4, with D unresolved. With 5 bases removed from V and 8 bases from J, the gap between germline ends came to 18 bases. The length of the CDR3 is 14 residues. Germline assignment: CDR1 GTSNPN and CDR2 SVGIG (reference sequence). The full variable domain, completed using reference TRBV30 and TRBJ1-4, is SQTIHQWPATLVQPVGSPLSLECTVEGTSNPNLYWYRQAAGRGLQLLFYSVGIGQISSEVPQNLSASRPQDRQFILSSKKLLLSDSGFYLCAWSSGLSVEKLFFGSGTQLSVL.

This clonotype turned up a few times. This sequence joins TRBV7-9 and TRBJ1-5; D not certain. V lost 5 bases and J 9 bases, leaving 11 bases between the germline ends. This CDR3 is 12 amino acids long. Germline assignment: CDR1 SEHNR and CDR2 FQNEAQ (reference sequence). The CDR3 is CASSRKDRPQHF. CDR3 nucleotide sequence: TGTGCCAGCAGCCGCAAGGATAGGCCCCAGCATTTT.

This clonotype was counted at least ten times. The CDR3 here is CASSPVGFSNTEAFF. DNA for the CDR3: TGTGCCAGCAGCCCCGTCGGTTTCAGCAACACTGAAGCTTTCTTT. This chain links TRBV7-9 with TRBJ1-1; D is unresolved. CDR1 is SEHNR and CDR2 is FQNEAQ in the germline V gene (reference sequence). The CDR3 has 15 amino acids. Trimming pared 5 bases from V and 2 bases from J, leaving 15 bases between.

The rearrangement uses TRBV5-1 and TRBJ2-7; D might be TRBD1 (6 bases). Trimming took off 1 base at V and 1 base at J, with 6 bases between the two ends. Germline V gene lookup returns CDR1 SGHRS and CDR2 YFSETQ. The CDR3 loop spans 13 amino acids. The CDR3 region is CASSLTGSYEQYF. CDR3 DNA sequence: TGCGCCAGCAGCTTGACAGGGTCCTACGAGCAGTACTTC.

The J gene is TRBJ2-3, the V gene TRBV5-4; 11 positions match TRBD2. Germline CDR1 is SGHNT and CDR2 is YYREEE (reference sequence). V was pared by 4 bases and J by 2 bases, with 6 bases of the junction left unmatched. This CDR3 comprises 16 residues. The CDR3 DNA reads TGTGCCAGCAGCCAAGGGACTAGCGGATCCACAGATACGCAGTATTTT. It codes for CASSQGTSGSTDTQYF.

CDR3 amino acids: CASSLQGPHTDTQYF. The CDR3 nucleotides are TGTGCCAGCAGCTTACAGGGACCACACACAGATACGCAGTATTTT. This chain uses TRBV7-2 with TRBJ2-3; D could derive from TRBD1 or TRBD2 (5 bases each). CDR3 length: 15 residues. Trimming took 2 bases from V and 2 from J, leaving 11 bases between them. Per the germline V gene, CDR1 is SGHTA and CDR2 is FQGNSA.

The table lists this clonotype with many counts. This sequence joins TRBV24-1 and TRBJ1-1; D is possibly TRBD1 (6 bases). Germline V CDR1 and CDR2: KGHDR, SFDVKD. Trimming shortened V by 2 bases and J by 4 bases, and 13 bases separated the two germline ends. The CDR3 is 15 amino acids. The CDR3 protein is CATSDSGAGVTEAFF. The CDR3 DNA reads TGTGCCACCAGTGATTCAGGGGCGGGAGTCACTGAAGCTTTCTTT.

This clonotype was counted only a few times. This CDR3 is CASSPPGHSGIDTQYF. Here the CDR3 DNA reads TGTGCCAGCAGCCCCCCCGGCCACTCGGGGATAGATACGCAGTATTTT. The genes are TRBV5-5 and TRBJ2-3; D perhaps matches TRBD2 (5 bases). V shed 4 bases and J shed 5 bases, with 20 bases lying between them. The germline V gene encodes CDR1 SGHKS and CDR2 YYEKEE (reference sequence). The CDR3 runs 16 residues.

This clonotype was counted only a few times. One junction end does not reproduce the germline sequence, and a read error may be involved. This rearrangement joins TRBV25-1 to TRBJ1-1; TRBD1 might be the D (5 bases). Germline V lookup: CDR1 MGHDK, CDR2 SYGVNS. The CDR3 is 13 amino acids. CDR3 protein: CASSEWEGLKAFF. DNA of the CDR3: TGTGCCAGCAGCGAATGGGAGGGGTTGAAGGCTTTCTTT.

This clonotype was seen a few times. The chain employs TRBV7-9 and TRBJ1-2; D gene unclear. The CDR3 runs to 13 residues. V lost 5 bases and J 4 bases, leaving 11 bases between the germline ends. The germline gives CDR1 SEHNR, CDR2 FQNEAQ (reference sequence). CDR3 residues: CASSPNNPYGYTF. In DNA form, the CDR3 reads TGTGCCAGCAGCCCTAACAATCCCTATGGCTACACCTTC.

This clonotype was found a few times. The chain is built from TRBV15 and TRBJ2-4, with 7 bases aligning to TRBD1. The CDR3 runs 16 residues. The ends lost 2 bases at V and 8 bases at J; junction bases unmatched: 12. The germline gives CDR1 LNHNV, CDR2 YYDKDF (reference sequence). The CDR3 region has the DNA TGTGCCACCAGCAGATTGCCCACTCAGGGGGAAGACATTCAGTACTTC. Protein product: CATSRLPTQGEDIQYF.

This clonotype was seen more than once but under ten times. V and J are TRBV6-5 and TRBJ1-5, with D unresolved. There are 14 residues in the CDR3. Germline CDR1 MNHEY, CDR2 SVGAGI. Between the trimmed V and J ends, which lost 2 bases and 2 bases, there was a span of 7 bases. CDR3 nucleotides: TGTGCCAGCAGTTACGCGGAGGGCAATCAGCCCCAGCATTTT. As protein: CASSYAEGNQPQHF.

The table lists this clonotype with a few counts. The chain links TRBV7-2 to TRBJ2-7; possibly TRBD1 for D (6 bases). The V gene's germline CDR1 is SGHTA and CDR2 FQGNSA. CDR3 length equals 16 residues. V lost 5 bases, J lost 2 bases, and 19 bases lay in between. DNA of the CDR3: TGTGCCAGCAGCGGCCCGAGGACAGTCCCCCCCTACGAGCAGTACTTC. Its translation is CASSGPRTVPPYEQYF. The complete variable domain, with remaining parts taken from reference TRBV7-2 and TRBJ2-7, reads GAGVSQSPSNKVTEKGKDVELRCDPISGHTALYWYRQSLGQGLEFLIYFQGNSAPDKSGLPSDRFSAERTGGSVSTLTIQRTQQEDSAVYLCASSGPRTVPPYEQYFGPGTRLTVT.

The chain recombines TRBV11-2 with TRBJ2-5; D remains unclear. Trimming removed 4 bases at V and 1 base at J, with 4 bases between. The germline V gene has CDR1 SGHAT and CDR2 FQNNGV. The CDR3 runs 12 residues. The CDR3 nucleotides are TGTGCCAGCAGCTACATCCAAGAGACCCAGTACTTC. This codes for CASSYIQETQYF. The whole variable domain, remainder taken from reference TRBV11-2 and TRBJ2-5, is EAGVAQSPRYKIIEKRQSVAFWCNPISGHATLYWYQQILGQGPKLLIQFQNNGVVDDSQLPKDRFSAERLKGVDSTLKIQPAKLEDSAVYLCASSYIQETQYFGPGTRLLVL.

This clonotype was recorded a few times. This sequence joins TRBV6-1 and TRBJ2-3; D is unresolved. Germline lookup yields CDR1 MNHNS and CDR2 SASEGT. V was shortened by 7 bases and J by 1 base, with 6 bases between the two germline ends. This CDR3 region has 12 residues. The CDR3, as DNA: TGTGCCAGCACAGCAGGCACAGATACGCAGTATTTT. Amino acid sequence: CASTAGTDTQYF.

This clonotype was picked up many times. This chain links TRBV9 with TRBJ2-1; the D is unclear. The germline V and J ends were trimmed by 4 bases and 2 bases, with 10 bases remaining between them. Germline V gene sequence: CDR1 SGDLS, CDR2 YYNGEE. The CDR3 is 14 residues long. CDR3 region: CASSPRRTYNEQFF. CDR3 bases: TGTGCCAGCAGCCCAAGAAGGACCTACAATGAGCAGTTCTTC.

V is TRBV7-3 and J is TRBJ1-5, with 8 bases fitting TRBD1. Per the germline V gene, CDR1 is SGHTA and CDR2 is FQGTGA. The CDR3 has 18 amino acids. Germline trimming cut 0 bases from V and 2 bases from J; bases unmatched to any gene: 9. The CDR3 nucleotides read TGTGCCAGCAGCTTAACTTTAGGGACAGGTATTGGCAATCAGCCCCAGCATTTT. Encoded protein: CASSLTLGTGIGNQPQHF. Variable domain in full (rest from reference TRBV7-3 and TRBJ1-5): GAGVSQTPSNKVTEKGKYVELRCDPISGHTALYWYRQSLGQGPEFLIYFQGTGAADDSGLPNDRFFAVRPEGSVSTLKIQRTERGDSAVYLCASSLTLGTGIGNQPQHFGDGTRLSIL.

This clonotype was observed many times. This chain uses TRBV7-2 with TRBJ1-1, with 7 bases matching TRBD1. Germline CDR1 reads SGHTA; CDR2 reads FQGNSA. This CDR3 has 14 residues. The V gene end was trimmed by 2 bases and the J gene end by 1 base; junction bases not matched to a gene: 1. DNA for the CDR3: TGTGCCAGCAGCTTACGGGACAGGAACACTGAAGCTTTCTTT. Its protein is CASSLRDRNTEAFF.